The source of this T cell receptor beta chain is a study of T cell repertoires in cytomegalovirus infection. Looking at the study overall: It can be stated that public TCR beta signatures indicated CMV infection as well as a matching HLA type.

Using its own MiXCR run on the reads, TCRdb lists one record per CDR3 protein. The data show around 240,000 distinct CDR3 sequences, over 20% seen once. Overall study results and limits: Summed frequency of public TCR beta families distinguished CMV carriers with the relevant HLA.

This clonotype was observed a few times. Its matching antigen is unknown. The CDR3 is made up of 13 amino acids. Unmatched junction bases numbered 4, after V lost 7 bases and J lost 2 bases. Germline CDR1 reads SNHLY; CDR2 reads FYNNEI. V is TRBV2 and J is TRBJ2-5, with 7 bases that match TRBD2. The source material was CD8+ T cells from PBMCs. This receptor was identified in a human donor in good health (CMV status not recorded). Some clones in this sample may be carry-over from other donors' samples. DNA of the CDR3: TGTGCCAGCAAGGTCGGGGGGCAAGAGACCCAGTACTTC. Translation gives CASKVGGQETQYF.